This T cell receptor (beta chain) comes out of a study of CD4 and CD8 cells across lung adenocarcinoma regions. Via MiXCR, TCRdb re-called the PCR reads, giving one row per CDR3 protein. The data hold about 3,700 distinct CDR3 sequences, with around three fifths observed a single time. V was pared by 3 bases and J by 3 bases, with 7 bases of the junction left unmatched. The length of the CDR3 is 16 residues. The V call is TRBV12-3 or TRBV12-4, the J call TRBJ2-1, with 8 bases that match TRBD2. Specimen: CD4+ T cells from the margin of a lung tumor. The TCR originated in a male donor with lung adenocarcinoma. The CD4 and CD8 labels of this study may be unreliable. For the CDR3, the DNA is TGTGCCAGCAGTTTTACTAGCGGTTATGACTACAATGAGCAGTTCTTC. Residues: CASSFTSGYDYNEQFF.